These 22 T cell receptor beta chains were all obtained from the same sample, sequenced in a study of T cells after yellow fever vaccination. A single record per CDR3 protein comes from TCRdb applying MiXCR to the 5' RACE reads. The sample lists 230,000 or so distinct CDR3 sequences, roughly 3.5% seen once, with around a fifth in the top ten. The sample was PBMCs, taken 15 days after the yellow fever booster vaccination. Receptors were obtained from a man aged 18 to 30 who received the YFV17D yellow fever vaccine.

This clonotype was recorded at least ten times. The chain uses TRBV5-1 and TRBJ2-7; 11 nucleotides match TRBD2. Losses at the gene ends were 1 base for V and 0 bases for J; bases not matched to a gene: 9. The length of the CDR3 is 18 residues. The germline V gene encodes CDR1 SGHRS and CDR2 YFSETQ. The CDR3 region has the DNA TGCGCCAGCAGCTTGATCCCTAGCGGGGGGACGAGCTCCTACGAGCAGTACGTC. As protein: CASSLIPSGGTSSYEQYV.

This clonotype was seen at least ten times. The J gene is TRBJ2-2, the V gene TRBV4-1, with TRBD1 matching over 9 bases. CDR3 length equals 15 residues. Germline lookup yields CDR1 MGHRA and CDR2 YSYEKL. Trimming cost V 2 bases and J 4 bases; bases outside gene matches: 2. CDR3 in amino acids: CASSQTGGRTGELFF. Written as DNA, the CDR3 is TGCGCCAGCAGCCAAACAGGGGGCCGCACCGGGGAGCTGTTTTTT.

This clonotype was seen a few times. The J gene is TRBJ1-1, the V gene TRBV7-9; D might be TRBD1 (5 bases). Germline V gene lookup returns CDR1 SEHNR and CDR2 FQNEAQ (reference sequence). Between the trimmed V and J ends, which lost 2 bases and 5 bases, there was a span of 9 bases. The length of the CDR3 is 13 residues. This CDR3 reads CASSLLGETEAFF. CDR3 nucleotide sequence: TGTGCCAGCAGCTTATTAGGGGAAACTGAAGCTTTCTTT.

This clonotype has a count of ten or more. The V gene is TRBV19, the J gene TRBJ1-1, with no clear D. The CDR3 spans 14 residues. The V and J ends lost 10 bases and 3 bases respectively, with 18 bases between them. Germline-derived CDR1 and CDR2 are LNHDA and SQIVND (reference sequence). The CDR3 loop reads CATQPGPSDTEAFF. The DNA for the CDR3 is TGTGCCACCCAGCCGGGCCCATCGGACACTGAAGCTTTCTTT.

This clonotype was seen at least ten times. The chain has TRBV9 and TRBJ1-2; no firm D call. V dropped 4 bases and J dropped 2 bases, with 12 bases sitting between them. The CDR3 runs 14 residues. From germline, CDR1 is SGDLS and CDR2 YYNGEE. As DNA, the CDR3 is TGTGCCAGCAGCCTCGGGCAGTCGAACTATGGCTACACCTTC. Translation gives CASSLGQSNYGYTF.

Many counts were recorded for this clonotype. This chain joins TRBV7-9 and TRBJ2-5; D remains ambiguous. The CDR3 sequence is 14 residues long. Germline CDR1 reads SEHNR; CDR2 reads FQNEAQ (reference sequence). Trimming pared 1 base from V and 1 base from J, leaving 7 bases between. CDR3 in DNA: TGTGCCAGCAGCTTAGTTAGGGTCCAAGAGACCCAGTACTTC. Its translation: CASSLVRVQETQYF.

This clonotype showed up just a few times. The chain carries TRBV16 and TRBJ2-3; tentatively, D is TRBD1 or TRBD2 (5 bases each). Germline loops: CDR1 KGHSY, CDR2 FQNENV. The CDR3 contains 14 residues. Between the trimmed V and J ends, which lost 6 bases and 7 bases, there was a span of 17 bases. CDR3 sequence: CASSTTQGENTQYF. The CDR3 DNA sequence: TGTGCCAGCAGTACGACCCAGGGAGAAAATACGCAGTATTTT.

This clonotype was detected ten times or more. The rearrangement joins TRBV4-3 to TRBJ1-1, with D possibly being TRBD1 (6 bases). V dropped 0 bases and J dropped 4 bases, with 21 bases sitting between them. Germline V CDR1 and CDR2: LGHNA, YSLEER. The CDR3 consists of 18 residues. The CDR3 is CASSQESAGDREGTEAFF. CDR3 sequence (DNA): TGCGCCAGCAGCCAAGAATCGGCAGGGGATAGAGAAGGCACTGAAGCTTTCTTT.

This clonotype was picked up many times. This rearrangement joins TRBV20-1 to TRBJ2-2; 8 nucleotides align to TRBD1. Per germline, CDR1 DFQATT and CDR2 SNEGSKA (reference sequence). CDR3 length equals 17 residues. The V segment lost 6 bases and the J segment 1 base; nucleotides outside the gene matches: 13. CDR3 loop: CSASRVGTGRNTGELFF. CDR3 nucleotide sequence: TGCAGTGCGTCTAGGGTTGGGACAGGCAGGAACACCGGGGAGCTGTTTTTT.

This clonotype has a handful of counts. V and J are TRBV4-1 and TRBJ2-6; D call uncertain. The germline V gene has CDR1 MGHRA and CDR2 YSYEKL. The V end lost 4 bases, the J end lost 2 bases, and 6 bases lay between the germline ends. The CDR3 is made up of 14 amino acids. CDR3: CASSPRAGANVLTF. CDR3 in DNA: TGCGCCAGCAGCCCCCGCGCTGGGGCCAACGTCCTGACTTTC.

This clonotype was found many times. The chain uses TRBV7-6 and TRBJ2-1; 13 bases match TRBD2. This CDR3 is 15 amino acids long. The junction had 3 bases not matched to a gene; V was cut back by 5 bases and J by 5 bases. Looked up from germline, CDR1 is SGHVS and CDR2 is FNYEAQ. DNA of the CDR3: TGTGCCAGCAGCAAACTAGCGGGGGGGAACAATGAGCAGTTCTTC. Residues: CASSKLAGGNNEQFF.

This clonotype was seen many times. This chain connects TRBV12-3 or TRBV12-4 to TRBJ2-5, with TRBD2 matching over 9 bases. This CDR3 has 13 residues. Germline trimming cut 3 bases from V and 5 bases from J; bases unmatched to any gene: 1. Here the CDR3 reads CASSFGTSETQYF. CDR3 sequence (DNA): TGTGCCAGCAGTTTCGGGACTAGCGAGACCCAGTACTTC.

Ten or more counts support this clonotype. CDR3 sequence: CASSWSGGSSTDTQYF. CDR3 nucleotide sequence: TGTGCCAGCAGTTGGTCTGGCGGCTCTAGCACAGATACGCAGTATTTT. The V and J genes are TRBV12-3 or TRBV12-4 and TRBJ2-3; D not certain. Trimming cost V 4 bases and J 0 bases, with 14 bases left between them. The CDR3 has 16 residues.

This clonotype was seen only a few times. V gene TRBV3-1 combines with J gene TRBJ2-1; TRBD1 aligns across 10 bases. The CDR3 has 18 amino acids. The trim removed 2 bases at V and 8 bases at J, leaving 15 bases unmatched. Germline-derived CDR1 and CDR2 are LGHDT and YNNKEL (reference sequence). The CDR3 loop is CASSQSSGTGAPGYEQFF. CDR3 in DNA: TGTGCCAGCAGCCAAAGCTCGGGGACAGGGGCCCCCGGGTATGAGCAGTTCTTC.

This clonotype was detected many times. V usage is TRBV6-1 and J usage is TRBJ2-6, with D unresolved. Germline assignment: CDR1 MNHNS and CDR2 SASEGT. CDR3 size: 15 residues. Trimming shortened V by 6 bases and J by 2 bases, and 11 bases separated the two germline ends. CDR3 loop: CASRPKTAGANVLTF. Here the CDR3 DNA reads TGTGCCAGCAGACCGAAAACGGCTGGGGCCAACGTCCTGACTTTC.

This clonotype has a count of ten or more. The chain carries TRBV20-1 and TRBJ2-7, with D unresolved. CDR1 is DFQATT, CDR2 SNEGSKA, per germline (reference sequence). V was pared by 3 bases and J by 5 bases, with 8 bases between. The CDR3 loop spans 11 amino acids. The CDR3 spells CSASPGHEQYV. The CDR3 DNA is TGCAGTGCTAGTCCTGGGCACGAGCAGTACGTC.

The table lists this clonotype with many counts. The DNA of the CDR3 is TGTGCCAGCGGCGGGGGGGCGAACACCGGGGAGCTGTTTTTT. Translation: CASGGGANTGELFF. The chain links TRBV6-5 to TRBJ2-2; 9 nucleotides line up with TRBD2. The CDR3 is 14 residues long. The J segment lost 0 bases and the V segment lost 8 bases, leaving 1 base of the junction unmatched. Germline V gene lookup returns CDR1 MNHEY and CDR2 SVGAGI.

A few counts support this clonotype. The chain links TRBV3-1 to TRBJ2-2; 9 bases match TRBD2. Losses at the gene ends were 4 bases for V and 3 bases for J; bases not matched to a gene: 9. Germline V gene sequence: CDR1 LGHDT, CDR2 YNNKEL (reference sequence). The CDR3 has 17 amino acids. The CDR3 DNA is TGTGCCAGCAGCCCCATCCTGACTAGCGGCCACACCGGGGAGCTGTTTTTT. It yields the protein CASSPILTSGHTGELFF.

In its sample, this clonotype was seen many times. The V call is TRBV5-1, the J call TRBJ2-3; D is unclear. The length of the CDR3 is 15 residues. Trimming shortened V by 1 base and J by 3 bases, and 12 bases separated the two germline ends. Germline V lookup: CDR1 SGHRS, CDR2 YFSETQ. CDR3 bases: TGCGCCAGCAGCTTGTCAGGCATAGATACAGATACGCAGTATTTT. This codes for CASSLSGIDTDTQYF.

The chain couples TRBV20-1 to TRBJ2-5; 7 positions match TRBD1. V gave up 4 bases and J gave up 5 bases; unmatched junction bases: 7. Germline assignment: CDR1 DFQATT and CDR2 SNEGSKA (reference sequence). The CDR3 consists of 13 residues. This CDR3 is CSAIEGAPETQYF. The CDR3 nucleotides are TGCAGTGCTATAGAGGGGGCTCCGGAGACCCAGTACTTC.

This clonotype has at least ten counts. The chain has TRBV7-2 and TRBJ2-3; 8 positions agree with TRBD2. The V gene end was trimmed by 3 bases and the J gene end by 1 base; junction bases not matched to a gene: 3. The germline gives CDR1 SGHTA, CDR2 FQGNSA. The CDR3 contains 15 residues. Written as DNA, the CDR3 is TGTGCCAGCAGCTTCAACGGGGGGGGCACAGATACGCAGTATTTT. It yields the protein CASSFNGGGTDTQYF.

This clonotype is medium-sized within its sample. The chain couples TRBV5-1 to TRBJ2-5; tentatively, D is TRBD1 (8 bases). Germline lookup yields CDR1 SGHRS and CDR2 YFSETQ. Trimming pared 3 bases from V and 1 base from J, leaving 19 bases between. The CDR3 has 17 residues. The CDR3 loop reads CASSSGGTGGLQETQYF. In DNA form, the CDR3 reads TGCGCCAGCAGCTCCGGGGGGACAGGAGGGCTCCAAGAGACCCAGTACTTC.